This T cell receptor beta chain was observed in a study of T cell responses to AZD1222 COVID-19 vaccine. The data were produced by immunoSEQ multiplex PCR, yet TCRdb's version contains in-frame clones alone and is incomplete. This sample has around 100,000 clones; approximately 91% occur once, and the top ten carry under 2%. This clone was seen just once. Its antigen is still unknown. The CDR3 extends over 13 amino acids. Trimming took 3 bases from V and 0 from J, leaving 5 bases between them. The V gene's germline CDR1 is LGHNT and CDR2 FRNRAP. Study results and caveats: After the peak T cell response, and only then, were repertoires sampled. It should be noted that donors were predominantly white British and more often female, and clonal diversity was possibly underestimated.

The chain is built from TRBV12-5 and TRBJ1-1; D not certain. Sequences were derived from peripheral blood, sampled on day 0 of AZD1222 vaccination. This clonotype originated in an adult in good health. The CDR3, as DNA: TGTGCTAGTGGTTTAGAGATGAACACTGAAGCTTTCTTT. As protein: CASGLEMNTEAFF.